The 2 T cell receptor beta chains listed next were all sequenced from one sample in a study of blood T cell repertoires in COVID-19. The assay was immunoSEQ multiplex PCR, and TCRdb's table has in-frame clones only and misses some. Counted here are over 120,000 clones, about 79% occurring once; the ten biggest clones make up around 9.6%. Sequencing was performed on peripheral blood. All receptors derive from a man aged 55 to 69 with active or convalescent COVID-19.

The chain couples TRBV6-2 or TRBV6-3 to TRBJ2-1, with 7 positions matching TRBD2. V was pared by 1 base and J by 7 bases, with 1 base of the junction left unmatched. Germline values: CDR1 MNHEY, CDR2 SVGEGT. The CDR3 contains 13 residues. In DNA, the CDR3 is TGTGCCAGCAGTTACTGGGGAGGGAATGAGCAGTTCTTC. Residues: CASSYWGGNEQFF.

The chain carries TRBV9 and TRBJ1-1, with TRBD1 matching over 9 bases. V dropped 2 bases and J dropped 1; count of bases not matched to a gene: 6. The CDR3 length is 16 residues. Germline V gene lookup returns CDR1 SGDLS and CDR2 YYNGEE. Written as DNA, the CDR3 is TGTGCCAGCAGCGTTTCTCCGACAGGGGGGAACACTGAAGCTTTCTTT. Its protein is CASSVSPTGGNTEAFF. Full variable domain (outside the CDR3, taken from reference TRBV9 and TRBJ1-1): DSGVTQTPKHLITATGQRVTLRCSPRSGDLSVYWYQQSLDQGLQFLIQYYNGEERAKGNILERFSAQQFPDLHSELNLSSLELGDSALYFCASSVSPTGGNTEAFFGQGTRLTVV.